These 15 T cell receptor beta chains share one sample of origin, sequenced in a study of cytomegalovirus exposure and HLA in healthy donors. PCR was performed using 60 Vbeta and 13 Jbeta primers. Some clones are missing from TCRdb's copy, which holds only in-frame ones; the method was immunoSEQ multiplex PCR. The data show around 70,000 clones, with roughly 89% seen just once and just under 2% held by the top ten. Sequenced sample: PBMCs. These receptors all stem from a young woman in good health and CMV-seronegative.

The genes are TRBV28 and TRBJ2-3; 7 positions agree with TRBD2. CDR1 and CDR2 from the germline V gene are MDHEN and SYDVKM. After removal of 4 bases from V and 0 bases from J, the junction contained 4 bases not matched to a gene. This CDR3 is built from 15 residues. CDR3 in amino acids: CASSSLAFSTDTQYF. The CDR3 DNA reads as TGTGCCAGCAGTTCACTAGCGTTCAGCACAGATACGCAGTATTTT. The whole variable domain, filled in from reference TRBV28 and TRBJ2-3, reads DVKVTQSSRYLVKRTGEKVFLECVQDMDHENMFWYRQDPGLGLRLIYFSYDVKMKEKGDIPEGYSVSREKKERFSLILESASTNQTSMYLCASSSLAFSTDTQYFGPGTRLTVL.

The V call is TRBV5-1, the J call TRBJ2-7; D perhaps matches TRBD1 (6 bases). Germline-derived CDR1 and CDR2 are SGHRS and YFSETQ. The germline V and J ends were trimmed by 3 bases and 6 bases, with 16 bases remaining between them. CDR3 length equals 14 residues. The CDR3 bases are TGCGCCAGCAGCTCTTCCCTACAGGGATCCGAGCAGTACTTC. Translation: CASSSSLQGSEQYF.

This clone appeared a single time. CDR3 amino acids: CASSSGTVNEKLFF. The CDR3 DNA reads as TGCGCCAGCAGCTCCGGGACAGTTAATGAAAAACTGTTTTTT. This chain links TRBV5-1 with TRBJ1-4, with 7 bases that match TRBD1. V lost 3 bases to trimming and J lost 4 bases; unmatched junction nucleotides: 3. Germline CDR1 SGHRS, CDR2 YFSETQ. This CDR3 has 14 amino acids. The variable domain in full, with the rest retrieved from reference TRBV5-1 and TRBJ1-4, is KAGVTQTPRYLIKTRGQQVTLSCSPISGHRSVSWYQQTPGQGLQFLFEYFSETQRNKGNFPGRFSGRQFSNSRSEMNVSTLELGDSALYLCASSSGTVNEKLFFGSGTQLSVL.

Here the CDR3 reads CASSLLRQETDTQYF. The CDR3 DNA is TGTGCCAGCAGCTTACTACGACAGGAAACAGATACGCAGTATTTT. The V call is TRBV7-9, the J call TRBJ2-3, with D possibly being TRBD1 (6 bases). The CDR3 loop spans 15 amino acids. Germline assignment: CDR1 SEHNR and CDR2 FQNEAQ (reference sequence). Trimming cost V 2 bases and J 3 bases, with 12 bases left between them. The complete variable domain, with remaining parts taken from reference TRBV7-9 and TRBJ2-3, reads DTGVSQNPRHKITKRGQNVTFRCDPISEHNRLYWYRQTLGQGPEFLTYFQNEAQLEKSRLLSDRFSAERPKGSFSTLEIQRTEQGDSAMYLCASSLLRQETDTQYFGPGTRLTVL.

The genes are TRBV27 and TRBJ2-7; 9 bases are a match to TRBD1. Germline lookup yields CDR1 MNHEY and CDR2 SMNVEV (reference sequence). The CDR3 is 14 residues long. V gave up 8 bases and J gave up 5 bases; unmatched junction bases: 10. The CDR3 loop reads CASLKQGARHEQYF. CDR3 in DNA: TGTGCCAGCCTGAAACAGGGGGCGCGCCACGAGCAGTACTTC.

This chain links TRBV7-6 with TRBJ2-5; TRBD1 aligns across 10 bases. The DNA end is more similar to TRBJ2-7, so the J call may be wrong. CDR3 length: 17 amino acids. Germline assignment: CDR1 SGHVS and CDR2 FNYEAQ. The CDR3 spells CASSPRQGATITYEQYF. CDR3 nucleotide sequence: TGTGCCAGCAGCCCTAGACAGGGGGCCACTATCACCTACGAGCAGTACTTC.

The V call is TRBV9, the J call TRBJ2-7; TRBD1 matches 9 bases. With V trimmed by 4 bases and J by 5 bases, 16 bases remained unmatched. Germline V gives CDR1 SGDLS, CDR2 YYNGEE. The CDR3 runs to 17 residues. The CDR3 sequence is CASSILAVGQGLNEQYF. The CDR3 nucleotides read TGTGCCAGCAGCATATTAGCCGTGGGACAGGGACTTAACGAGCAGTACTTC.

This chain links TRBV28 with TRBJ2-7; TRBD2 agrees at 13 bases. This CDR3 spans 21 amino acids. The V gene end was trimmed by 3 bases and the J gene end by 2 bases; junction bases not matched to a gene: 19. Germline values: CDR1 MDHEN, CDR2 SYDVKM. As DNA, the CDR3 is TGTGCCAGCAGTTTTCCCCCAGTGGTAGGGACTAGCGGGACGTTAACCTACGAGCAGTACTTC. Translating it yields CASSFPPVVGTSGTLTYEQYF.

J is TRBJ1-2 and V is TRBV6-1; TRBD1 aligns across 10 bases. The CDR3 length is 15 residues. J lost 5 bases, V lost 4 bases, and 7 bases had no gene match. Germline CDR1 reads MNHNS; CDR2 reads SASEGT. The CDR3 protein is CASSVGDRGGYGYTF. The CDR3 coding sequence is TGTGCCAGCAGTGTGGGGGACAGGGGAGGGTATGGCTACACCTTC.

The chain joins TRBV9 to TRBJ2-7; 10 nucleotides line up with TRBD1. With V trimmed by 1 base and J by 6 bases, 7 bases remained unmatched. This CDR3 has 15 amino acids. Germline CDR1 and CDR2: SGDLS and YYNGEE. The CDR3 nucleotides read TGTGCCAGCAGCGTATGGGGACAGGGGAATTCCGAGCAGTACTTC. Translation gives CASSVWGQGNSEQYF. Combining the CDR3 with reference TRBV9 and TRBJ2-7 gives the whole variable domain DSGVTQTPKHLITATGQRVTLRCSPRSGDLSVYWYQQSLDQGLQFLIQYYNGEERAKGNILERFSAQQFPDLHSELNLSSLELGDSALYFCASSVWGQGNSEQYFGPGTRLTVT.

The genes are TRBV27 and TRBJ2-7, with D perhaps matching TRBD2 (6 bases). The CDR3 runs 14 residues. CDR1 is MNHEY and CDR2 is SMNVEV in the germline V gene (reference sequence). Trimming pared 6 bases from V and 2 bases from J, leaving 14 bases between. Here the CDR3 DNA reads TGTGCCAGCAGCCCGCGGGACGGACCCTACGAGCAGTACTTC. As protein: CASSPRDGPYEQYF.

The chain joins TRBV27 to TRBJ1-6, with TRBD1 matching over 8 bases. CDR3 length: 14 residues. From germline, CDR1 is MNHEY and CDR2 SMNVEV (reference sequence). V lost 0 bases and J lost 11; bases outside the gene matches: 3. The CDR3 is CASSLSQGAAPLHF. Written as DNA, the CDR3 is TGTGCCAGCAGTTTATCCCAGGGGGCAGCACCCCTCCACTTT.

This rearrangement joins TRBV9 to TRBJ2-3; perhaps TRBD2 as D (6 bases). Germline V CDR1 and CDR2: SGDLS, YYNGEE. The CDR3 consists of 16 residues. V was pared by 0 bases and J by 3 bases, with 14 bases between. This chain's CDR3 is CASSVGTSRTTDTQYF. In DNA, the CDR3 is TGTGCCAGCAGCGTAGGTACTAGCCGAACAACAGATACGCAGTATTTT.

The V gene is TRBV10-3, the J gene TRBJ2-5; TRBD2 aligns across 7 bases. The CDR3 runs to 16 residues. Germline values: CDR1 ENHRY, CDR2 SYGVKD. V shed 10 bases, J shed 2 bases, and the junction held 16 bases outside the gene matches. CDR3 DNA sequence: TGTGCCACCGAACCCATGCGGGGACTAACTCAAGAGACCCAGTACTTC. Its protein is CATEPMRGLTQETQYF.

The chain is built from TRBV29-1 and TRBJ2-1, with 15 positions matching TRBD2. Germline V gene lookup returns CDR1 SQVTM and CDR2 ANQGSEA. This CDR3 is 15 amino acids long. V was clipped by 4 bases and J by 13 bases; unmatched bases: 11. Written as DNA, the CDR3 is TGCAGCGTTGGGGCAACCGGGACTAGCGGGAGGCAACAGTTCTTC. Amino acids: CSVGATGTSGRQQFF.